These 23 T cell receptor beta chains originate from one sample sequenced in a study of cytomegalovirus exposure and HLA in healthy donors. 13 Jbeta primers and 60 Vbeta primers were used for the PCR. Sequencing used immunoSEQ multiplex PCR; TCRdb keeps in-frame clones, though not all of them. Among some 150,000 clones, more than 60% were seen once, and the ten largest hold approximately 4%. Sequencing input: PBMCs. The receptors here all came from a woman aged 40 to 55 in good health and CMV-seronegative.

J is TRBJ1-4 and V is TRBV7-9; 8 bases map to TRBD1. Germline V gene sequence: CDR1 SEHNR, CDR2 FQNEAQ (reference sequence). V trimming: 5 bases; J trimming: 7 bases; junction bases outside the gene matches: 6. The CDR3 is made up of 14 amino acids. The CDR3 nucleotides read TGTGCCAGCAGCGAACAGGGGGAGGCTGAAAAACTGTTTTTT. This sequence encodes CASSEQGEAEKLFF.

As DNA, the CDR3 is TGTGCCAGCAGCTTGGGCCTAGGAACAGATACGCAGTATTTT. Its translation is CASSLGLGTDTQYF. The chain couples TRBV5-4 to TRBJ2-3; D call uncertain. V lost 0 bases and J lost 3, with 8 bases in between. Germline values: CDR1 SGHNT, CDR2 YYREEE (reference sequence). The CDR3 runs 14 residues.

The chain's CDR3 is CASSPSGSSGELFF. The CDR3 DNA follows: TGTGCCAGCAGCCCTAGCGGGAGCTCCGGGGAGCTGTTTTTT. V is TRBV7-6 and J is TRBJ2-2, with 10 bases lining up with TRBD2. CDR1 is SGHVS and CDR2 is FNYEAQ in the germline V gene. J was trimmed by 6 bases and V by 5 bases; bases with no gene match: 3. The CDR3 is 14 amino acids.

The chain links TRBV11-2 to TRBJ1-1, with a weak D call TRBD1 (5 bases). V was pared by 2 bases and J by 5 bases, with 12 bases between. CDR1 SGHAT and CDR2 FQNNGV come from the germline V gene. The CDR3 has 14 residues. CDR3 in DNA: TGTGCCAGCAGCTTAACACAGGAGGGGACTGAAGCTTTCTTT. It encodes CASSLTQEGTEAFF.

This rearrangement joins TRBV27 to TRBJ2-3; D is ambiguous. The CDR3 runs 14 residues. V lost 3 bases to trimming and J lost 0 bases, with 7 bases between them. CDR1 and CDR2 from the germline V gene are MNHEY and SMNVEV (reference sequence). Written as DNA, the CDR3 is TGTGCCAGCAGTTTGACATTTAGCACAGATACGCAGTATTTT. Translation gives CASSLTFSTDTQYF.

V is TRBV2 and J is TRBJ2-5; TRBD2 matches 8 bases. The CDR3 extends over 15 amino acids. Germline CDR1 and CDR2: SNHLY and FYNNEI. V lost 4 bases and J lost 5; bases outside the gene matches: 9. CDR3 sequence (DNA): TGTGCCAGCAGTGTAAATAGCGGGGCGGGTGAGACCCAGTACTTC. Encoded protein: CASSVNSGAGETQYF. Drawing the rest from reference TRBV2 and TRBJ2-5, the complete variable domain is EPEVTQTPSHQVTQMGQEVILRCVPISNHLYFYWYRQILGQKVEFLVSFYNNEISEKSEIFDDQFSVERPDGSNFTLKIRSTKLEDSAMYFCASSVNSGAGETQYFGPGTRLLVL.

The chain has TRBV9 and TRBJ1-4, with 9 bases fitting TRBD1. The CDR3 length is 15 residues. V dropped 3 bases and J dropped 7; count of bases not matched to a gene: 7. The germline gives CDR1 SGDLS, CDR2 YYNGEE. CDR3 nucleotide sequence: TGTGCCAGCAGCGAGATAACAGGGGGCGGTGAAAAACTGTTTTTT. Residues: CASSEITGGGEKLFF.

The chain employs TRBV2 and TRBJ2-3, with 10 bases that match TRBD2. Germline V lookup: CDR1 SNHLY, CDR2 FYNNEI. The CDR3 spans 16 residues. V was pared by 6 bases and J by 1 base, with 7 bases of the junction left unmatched. In DNA form, the CDR3 reads TGTGCCAGCAGGCTTCCTAGCGGGGGCCGCACAGATACGCAGTATTTT. It is translated as CASRLPSGGRTDTQYF.

This chain uses TRBV11-2 with TRBJ2-7; tentatively, D is TRBD2 (6 bases). The CDR3 loop spans 14 amino acids. Trimming removed 4 bases from V and 9 bases from J, with 19 bases in between. Per the germline V gene, CDR1 is SGHAT and CDR2 is FQNNGV. CDR3 DNA: TGTGCCAGCAGCTCTCCCGGGACTGGGCAGGTGCAGTACTTC. Its translation: CASSSPGTGQVQYF. Filled out from reference TRBV11-2 and TRBJ2-7, the complete variable domain reads EAGVAQSPRYKIIEKRQSVAFWCNPISGHATLYWYQQILGQGPKLLIQFQNNGVVDDSQLPKDRFSAERLKGVDSTLKIQPAKLEDSAVYLCASSSPGTGQVQYFGPGTRLTVT.

DNA for the CDR3: TGTGCCTGGAGTGGTCGGGCTAGCGGGAGGGGCTCCTACAATGAGCAGTTCTTC. This sequence encodes CAWSGRASGRGSYNEQFF. The chain has TRBV30 and TRBJ2-1; 12 bases line up with TRBD2. Looked up from germline, CDR1 is GTSNPN and CDR2 is SVGIG (reference sequence). The CDR3 sequence is 18 residues long. V was pared by 1 base and J by 0 bases, with 7 bases of the junction left unmatched.

The chain joins TRBV19 to TRBJ2-3; no clear D. Deletions cut 5 bases from V and 4 bases from J, with 4 bases between. CDR3 length: 11 amino acids. Per germline, CDR1 LNHDA and CDR2 SQIVND (reference sequence). The DNA for the CDR3 is TGTGCCAGTAGTGCGGCAGATACGCAGTATTTT. The encoded protein is CASSAADTQYF.

V usage is TRBV30 and J usage is TRBJ1-1; a possible D gene is TRBD1 (5 bases). The V gene lost 0 bases and the J gene lost 11 bases, with 13 bases spanning the gap. The CDR3 length is 12 residues. Looked up from germline, CDR1 is GTSNPN and CDR2 is SVGIG (reference sequence). The CDR3 reads CAWSVGEVSAFF. In nucleotides, the CDR3 is TGTGCCTGGAGTGTAGGGGAGGTATCGGCTTTCTTT.

The chain uses TRBV7-9 and TRBJ2-7; D gene uncertain. The ends were cut back, 4 bases at V and 5 bases at J, with 15 bases in the middle. The germline V gene has CDR1 SEHNR and CDR2 FQNEAQ (reference sequence). This CDR3 is 14 amino acids long. The CDR3 DNA reads TGTGCCAGCAGCTCTAATTACAGACAACACGAGCAGTACTTC. This codes for CASSSNYRQHEQYF.

The rearrangement links TRBV5-1 to TRBJ1-2, with D unresolved. Germline V gene lookup returns CDR1 SGHRS and CDR2 YFSETQ. The CDR3 has 15 amino acids. V lost 0 bases, J lost 4 bases, and 13 bases lay in between. This chain's CDR3 is CASSLAQPAAYGYTF. As DNA, the CDR3 is TGCGCCAGCAGCTTGGCCCAGCCGGCGGCCTATGGCTACACCTTC.

J is TRBJ1-2 and V is TRBV27; 7 bases line up with TRBD1. The germline CDR1 and CDR2 sequences are MNHEY and SMNVEV (reference sequence). The CDR3 is 13 amino acids. V lost 7 bases and J lost 8; bases outside the gene matches: 10. The CDR3: CASKRQGWEGYTF. DNA of the CDR3: TGTGCCAGCAAAAGACAGGGTTGGGAGGGCTACACCTTC.

The chain carries TRBV5-1 and TRBJ2-1, with D possibly matching TRBD1 (8 bases). This CDR3 region has 16 residues. Per germline, CDR1 SGHRS and CDR2 YFSETQ. V lost 0 bases, J lost 7 bases, and 17 bases lay in between. The CDR3 region is CASSLVPGQGGNEQFF. Here the CDR3 DNA reads TGCGCCAGCAGCTTGGTACCCGGACAGGGAGGGAATGAGCAGTTCTTC.

V and J are TRBV7-6 and TRBJ2-7; TRBD2 agrees at 9 bases. The CDR3 contains 17 residues. The J segment lost 0 bases and the V segment lost 1 base, leaving 7 bases of the junction unmatched. Germline-derived CDR1 and CDR2 are SGHVS and FNYEAQ. This chain's CDR3 is CASSLGASGMISYEQYF. The DNA of the CDR3 is TGTGCCAGCAGCTTAGGTGCTAGCGGGATGATCTCCTACGAGCAGTACTTC.

This clone was seen only once. The CDR3 DNA sequence: TGCAGCGTTCGGAGCGGGGGGGCAGGTGAGCAGTTCTTC. This translates into CSVRSGGAGEQFF. This rearrangement joins TRBV29-1 to TRBJ2-1; 10 bases align to TRBD2. Germline V gene lookup returns CDR1 SQVTM and CDR2 ANQGSEA. Germline trimming cut 5 bases from V and 9 bases from J; bases unmatched to any gene: 7. This CDR3 contains 13 residues.

The J gene is TRBJ1-2, the V gene TRBV27, with D possibly matching TRBD1 (6 bases). Germline V lookup: CDR1 MNHEY, CDR2 SMNVEV (reference sequence). Trimming took 2 bases from V and 6 from J, leaving 7 bases between them. The CDR3 sequence is 12 residues long. The CDR3 DNA reads TGTGCCAGCAGTTTAACAGGGAATGGCTACACCTTC. Protein: CASSLTGNGYTF.

The chain links TRBV5-4 to TRBJ2-5, with 13 bases identical to TRBD2. Trimming removed 3 bases from V and 11 bases from J; junction bases left unmatched: 7. The CDR3 contains 14 residues. Germline V gene lookup returns CDR1 SGHNT and CDR2 YYREEE (reference sequence). The CDR3 here is CASSSGTSGTEQYF. The CDR3, as DNA: TGTGCCAGCAGCTCGGGGACTAGCGGGACGGAGCAGTACTTC.

V gene TRBV5-1 combines with J gene TRBJ1-1; D may be TRBD1 (6 bases). V was shortened by 6 bases and J by 5 bases, with 20 bases between the two germline ends. Germline lookup yields CDR1 SGHRS and CDR2 YFSETQ. The CDR3 length is 15 residues. The CDR3 here is CASTPVPGAITEAFF. CDR3 sequence (DNA): TGCGCCAGCACCCCTGTGCCAGGGGCGATTACTGAAGCTTTCTTT.

Only one count was recorded for this clone. The CDR3 loop reads CASTGRTGNYGYTF. The CDR3 DNA is TGTGCCAGCACAGGGCGAACAGGCAACTATGGCTACACCTTC. J is TRBJ1-2 and V is TRBV6-5, with D perhaps TRBD1 (5 bases). Germline CDR1 MNHEY, CDR2 SVGAGI. The V end was cut by 7 bases, the J end by 2 bases, with 14 bases between. The CDR3 is made up of 14 amino acids.

The chain is built from TRBV7-2 and TRBJ2-7; possibly TRBD1 for D (6 bases). In germline, CDR1 is SGHTA, CDR2 FQGNSA. Trimming removed 1 base at V and 6 bases at J, with 13 bases between. CDR3 size: 14 residues. The CDR3 region has the DNA TGTGCCAGCAGCTTAGTCGAGGCCAGGGGCGAGCAGTACTTC. Amino acids: CASSLVEARGEQYF.